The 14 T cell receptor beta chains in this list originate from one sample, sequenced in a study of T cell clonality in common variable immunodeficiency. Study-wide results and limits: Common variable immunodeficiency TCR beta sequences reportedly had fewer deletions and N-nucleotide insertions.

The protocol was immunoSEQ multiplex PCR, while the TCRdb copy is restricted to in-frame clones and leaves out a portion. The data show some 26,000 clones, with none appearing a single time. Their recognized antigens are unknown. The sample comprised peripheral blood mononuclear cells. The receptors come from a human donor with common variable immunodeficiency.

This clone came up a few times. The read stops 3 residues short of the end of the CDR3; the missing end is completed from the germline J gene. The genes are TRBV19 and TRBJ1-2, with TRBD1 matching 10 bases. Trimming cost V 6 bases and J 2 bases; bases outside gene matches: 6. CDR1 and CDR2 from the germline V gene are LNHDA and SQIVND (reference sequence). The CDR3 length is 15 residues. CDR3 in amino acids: CASRWDRGSNYGYTF. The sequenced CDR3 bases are TGTGCCAGTAGGTGGGACAGGGGATCCAACTATGGC. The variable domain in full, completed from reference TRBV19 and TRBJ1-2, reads DGGITQSPKYLFRKEGQNVTLSCEQNLNHDAMYWYRQDPGQGLRLIYYSQIVNDFQKGDIAEGYSVSREKKESFPLTVTSAQKNPTAFYLCASRWDRGSNYGYTFGSGTRLTVV.

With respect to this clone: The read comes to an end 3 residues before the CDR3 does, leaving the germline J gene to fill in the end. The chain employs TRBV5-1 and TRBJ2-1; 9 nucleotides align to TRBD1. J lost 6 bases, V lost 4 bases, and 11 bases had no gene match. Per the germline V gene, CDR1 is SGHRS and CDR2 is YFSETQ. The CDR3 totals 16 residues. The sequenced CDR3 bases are TGCGCCAGCAGCCCACCATCGGGACAGGGTCCCAATGAG. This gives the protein CASSPPSGQGPNE. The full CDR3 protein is CASSPPSGQGPNEQFF.

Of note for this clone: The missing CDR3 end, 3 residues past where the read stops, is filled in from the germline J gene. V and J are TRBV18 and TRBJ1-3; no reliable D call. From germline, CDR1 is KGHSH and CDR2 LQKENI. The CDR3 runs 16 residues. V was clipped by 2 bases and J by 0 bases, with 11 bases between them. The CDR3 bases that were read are TGTGCCAGCTCACCAAACGGCCCGGGCTCTGGAAACACC. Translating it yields CASSPNGPGSGNT. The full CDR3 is CASSPNGPGSGNTIYF.

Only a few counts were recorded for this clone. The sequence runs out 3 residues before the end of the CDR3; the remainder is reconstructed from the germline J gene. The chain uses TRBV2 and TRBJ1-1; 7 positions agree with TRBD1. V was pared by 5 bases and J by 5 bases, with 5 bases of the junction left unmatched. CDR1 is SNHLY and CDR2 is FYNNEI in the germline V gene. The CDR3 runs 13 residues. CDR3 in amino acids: CASSSQGLTEAFF. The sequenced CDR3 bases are TGTGCCAGCAGTTCACAGGGGCTTACTGAA. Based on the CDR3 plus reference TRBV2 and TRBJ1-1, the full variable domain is EPEVTQTPSHQVTQMGQEVILRCVPISNHLYFYWYRQILGQKVEFLVSFYNNEISEKSEIFDDQFSVERPDGSNFTLKIRSTKLEDSAMYFCASSSQGLTEAFFGQGTRLTVV.

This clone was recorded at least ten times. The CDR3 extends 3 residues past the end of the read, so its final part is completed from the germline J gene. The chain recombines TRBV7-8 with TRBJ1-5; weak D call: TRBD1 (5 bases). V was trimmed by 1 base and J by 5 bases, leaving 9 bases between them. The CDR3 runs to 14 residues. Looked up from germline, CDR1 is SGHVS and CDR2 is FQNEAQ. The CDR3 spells CASSLGQIYQPQHF. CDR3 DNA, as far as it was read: TGTGCCAGCAGCTTAGGACAGATTTATCAGCCC.

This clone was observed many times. CDR3 DNA (partial): TGTGCCAGCAGCTTCGTTAGCGGACTCTACAATGAG. Encoded protein: CASSFVSGLYNE. The entire CDR3 protein is CASSFVSGLYNEQFF. The chain joins TRBV5-6 to TRBJ2-1; possible D gene TRBD2, 6 bases. The CDR3 end is not reached by the read, which stops 3 residues before it; the germline J gene fills it in. The germline V gene has CDR1 SGHDT and CDR2 YYEEEE. Trimming removed 2 bases from V and 3 bases from J, with 12 bases in between. This CDR3 has 15 amino acids. Full variable domain (missing parts from reference TRBV5-6 and TRBJ2-1): DAGVTQSPTHLIKTRGQQVTLRCSPKSGHDTVSWYQQALGQGPQFIFQYYEEEERQRGNFPDRFSGHQFPNYSSELNVNALLLGDSALYLCASSFVSGLYNEQFFGPGTRLTVL.

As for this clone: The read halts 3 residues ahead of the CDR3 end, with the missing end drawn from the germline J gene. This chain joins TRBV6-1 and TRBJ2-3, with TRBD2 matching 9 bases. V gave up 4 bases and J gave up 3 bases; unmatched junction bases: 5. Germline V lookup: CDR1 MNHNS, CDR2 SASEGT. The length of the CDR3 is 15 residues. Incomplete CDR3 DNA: TGTGCCAGCAGTGGGACCCTAGCGGGGACAGATACG. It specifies CASSGTLAGTDT. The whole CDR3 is CASSGTLAGTDTQYF.

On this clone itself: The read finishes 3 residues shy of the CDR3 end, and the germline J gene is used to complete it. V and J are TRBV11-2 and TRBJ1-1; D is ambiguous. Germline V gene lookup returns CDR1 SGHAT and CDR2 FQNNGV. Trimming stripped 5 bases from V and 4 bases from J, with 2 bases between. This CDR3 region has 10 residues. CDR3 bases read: TGTGCCAGCAGCCGCACTGAA. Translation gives CASSRTE. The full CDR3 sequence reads CASSRTEAFF.

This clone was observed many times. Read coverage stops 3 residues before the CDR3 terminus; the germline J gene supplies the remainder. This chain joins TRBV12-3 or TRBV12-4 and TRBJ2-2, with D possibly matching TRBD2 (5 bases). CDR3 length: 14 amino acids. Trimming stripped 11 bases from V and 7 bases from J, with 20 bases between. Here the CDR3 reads CAGGQRVGSGELFF. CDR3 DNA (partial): TGTGCCGGCGGGCAGAGAGTTGGAAGCGGGGAG.

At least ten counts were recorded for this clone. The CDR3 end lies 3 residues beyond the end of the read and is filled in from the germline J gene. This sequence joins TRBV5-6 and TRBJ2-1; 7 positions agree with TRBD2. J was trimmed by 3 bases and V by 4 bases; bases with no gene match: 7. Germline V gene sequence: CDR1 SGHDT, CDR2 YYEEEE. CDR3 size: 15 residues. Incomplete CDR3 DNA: TGTGCCAGCAGCGGGGGGGACTTAATCTACAATGAG. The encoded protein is CASSGGDLIYNE. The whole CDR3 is CASSGGDLIYNEQFF.

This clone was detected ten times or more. The sequenced part of the CDR3 DNA is TGTGCCAGCAGCCGACGACAGGGGGCCGGTCAAGAGACC. Translated, it gives CASSRRQGAGQET. The full CDR3 sequence reads CASSRRQGAGQETQYF. This rearrangement joins TRBV14 to TRBJ2-5; TRBD1 matches 10 bases. The read is 3 residues too short to cover the CDR3 end, so that end is filled in from the germline J gene. Germline V gene lookup returns CDR1 SGHDN and CDR2 FVKESK. Germline trimming cut 4 bases from V and 2 bases from J; bases unmatched to any gene: 7. This CDR3 is built from 16 residues.

The sequenced part of the CDR3 DNA is TGTGCCAGCAGCCCCACCGGGACAGGAGGC. It yields the protein CASSPTGTGG. The complete CDR3 protein is CASSPTGTGGYTF. The rearrangement joins TRBV7-3 to TRBJ1-2; TRBD1 matches 8 bases. From the germline J gene comes the end of the CDR3, since the read stops 3 residues before it. CDR3 length: 13 amino acids. Germline CDR1 is SGHTA and CDR2 is FQGTGA.

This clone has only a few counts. The CDR3 bases that were read are TGCGCCAGCAGCACACTGATGTTCGGGGGTGGCAAGACC. This sequence encodes CASSTLMFGGGKT. The whole CDR3 is CASSTLMFGGGKTQYF. The rearrangement joins TRBV5-1 to TRBJ2-5, with D perhaps matching TRBD2 (6 bases). The sequenced fragment ends 3 residues before the CDR3 boundary, so the rest is inferred from the germline J gene. The germline V gene has CDR1 SGHRS and CDR2 YFSETQ. The CDR3 is made up of 16 amino acids. Trimming cost V 4 bases and J 6 bases, with 22 bases left between them.

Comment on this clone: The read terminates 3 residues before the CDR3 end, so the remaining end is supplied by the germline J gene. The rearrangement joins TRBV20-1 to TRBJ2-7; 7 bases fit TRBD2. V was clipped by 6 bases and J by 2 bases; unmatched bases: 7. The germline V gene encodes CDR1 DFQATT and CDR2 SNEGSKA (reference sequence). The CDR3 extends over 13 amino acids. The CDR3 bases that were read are TGCAGTGCGGCTAGCGGAAGAACCTACGAG. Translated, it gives CSAASGRTYE. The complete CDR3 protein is CSAASGRTYEQYF.